A selection of T cell receptor beta chains follows, all from one sample in a study of T cell responses to AZD1222 COVID-19 vaccine. Here immunoSEQ multiplex PCR was the method, and the copy in TCRdb shows in-frame clones only, minus some. The table shows more than 110,000 clones, with around 92% occurring only once. The material sequenced was peripheral blood, taken 28 days after the second AZD1222 dose. These receptor sequences come from an adult who received the AZD1222 COVID-19 vaccine. Both conserved end residues are part of each CDR3. Each record gives: D gene, clone size, V gene, J gene, CDR3 protein, CDR3 DNA. A D gene is named only where the DNA matches it firmly. Some rows mark clone size as missing; the rest say once, few, many or name a class of expanded clone.

TRBD1	-	TRBV7-2	TRBJ2-1	CASSSQGSNYNEQFF	TGTGCCAGCAGCTCACAGGGGTCAAACTACAATGAGCAGTTCTTC
-	-	TRBV18	TRBJ2-2	CASSYTSPNTGELFF	TGTGCCAGCTCATATACATCACCGAACACCGGGGAGCTGTTTTTT
TRBD2	-	TRBV27	TRBJ2-2	CASSLAGAFLSGATGELFF	TGTGCCAGCAGTTTAGCTGGGGCGTTTTTAAGCGGGGCTACCGGGGAGCTGTTTTTT
TRBD1	once	TRBV4-3	TRBJ1-3	CASSQDPGQGGSSGNTIYF	TGCGCCAGCAGCCAAGATCCGGGACAGGGTGGGAGCTCTGGAAACACCATATATTTT
TRBD1	-	TRBV30	TRBJ1-1	CAWVAPGTGNTEAFF	TGTGCCTGGGTGGCCCCCGGGACAGGGAACACTGAAGCTTTCTTT
-	-	TRBV18	TRBJ1-1	CASSPVRQLTPEAFF	TGTGCCAGCTCACCAGTTCGGCAGCTAACCCCTGAAGCTTTCTTT
-	once	TRBV7-2	TRBJ2-5	CASSLARETQYF	TGTGCCAGCAGCTTAGCACGAGAGACCCAGTACTTC
-	-	TRBV5-1	TRBJ2-7	CASSLEGSEQYF	TGCGCCAGCAGCCTCGAAGGGAGTGAGCAGTACTTC
-	-	TRBV7-8	TRBJ1-5	CASSFTGVNQPQHF	TGTGCCAGCAGCTTTACTGGGGTAAATCAGCCCCAGCATTTT
TRBD1	-	TRBV15	TRBJ1-2	CATSRARDRAKSGGYTF	TGTGCCACCAGCAGAGCGCGGGACAGGGCGAAGTCCGGCGGCTACACCTTC
-	-	TRBV29-1	TRBJ2-3	CSVAGPTFTDTQYF	TGCAGCGTGGCGGGTCCGACATTCACAGATACGCAGTATTTT
-	-	TRBV12-3/TRBV12-4	TRBJ2-3	CASSLSSEDTQYF	TGTGCCAGCAGTTTATCAAGCGAAGATACGCAGTATTTT
TRBD2	-	TRBV6-1	TRBJ2-3	CASSGQSGRRSDTQYF	TGTGCCAGCAGTGGACAGAGCGGGAGAAGGTCCGATACGCAGTATTTT
-	-	TRBV7-2	TRBJ2-7	CASSLTGPRFDLRYEQYF	TGTGCCAGCAGCTTAACAGGACCGAGGTTCGATCTGCGCTACGAGCAGTACTTC
TRBD1	-	TRBV30	TRBJ1-5	CAWSGARTGNSNQPQHF	TGTGCCTGGAGTGGAGCCCGGACAGGGAATAGCAATCAGCCCCAGCATTTT
-	-	TRBV28	TRBJ2-7	CASTLGGGPLYEQYF	TGTGCCAGCACCCTGGGGGGAGGTCCCCTCTACGAGCAGTACTTC
TRBD1	-	TRBV30	TRBJ1-1	CAWSGIVKDRVPVDTEAFF	TGTGCCTGGAGTGGTATTGTCAAGGACAGGGTCCCGGTGGACACTGAAGCTTTCTTT
TRBD1	-	TRBV28	TRBJ2-7	CASTTGGNLYEQYF	TGTGCCAGCACAACAGGGGGTAACCTTTACGAGCAGTACTTC
TRBD1	-	TRBV18	TRBJ1-2	CASSPTGANYGYTF	TGTGCCAGCTCACCTACAGGGGCTAACTATGGCTACACCTTC
-	-	TRBV3-1/TRBV3-2	TRBJ2-6	CASSQEKGGANVLTF	TGTGCCAGCAGCCAAGAGAAGGGTGGGGCCAACGTCCTGACTTTC
TRBD1	-	TRBV7-2	TRBJ1-1	CASSSGQGGLAEAFF	TGTGCCAGCAGCTCAGGACAGGGAGGTTTAGCTGAAGCTTTCTTT
-	-	TRBV27	TRBJ1-6	CASSFQNSPLHF	TGTGCCAGCAGTTTTCAGAATTCACCCCTCCACTTT
-	-	TRBV19	TRBJ1-5	CASSRGETPNQPQHF	TGTGCCAGTAGTAGAGGGGAGACCCCCAATCAGCCCCAGCATTTT
TRBD1	-	TRBV7-9	TRBJ1-1	CASSASRPGQGEAFF	TGTGCCAGCAGCGCTAGCCGTCCGGGACAGGGGGAAGCTTTCTTT
-	once	TRBV7-8	TRBJ1-2	CASSLGGSNYGYTF	TGTGCCAGCAGCTTAGGAGGCAGCAACTATGGCTACACCTTC
TRBD2	-	TRBV6-1	TRBJ2-2	CASLAGVGNTGELFF	TGTGCCAGCTTAGCGGGAGTGGGGAACACCGGGGAGCTGTTTTTT